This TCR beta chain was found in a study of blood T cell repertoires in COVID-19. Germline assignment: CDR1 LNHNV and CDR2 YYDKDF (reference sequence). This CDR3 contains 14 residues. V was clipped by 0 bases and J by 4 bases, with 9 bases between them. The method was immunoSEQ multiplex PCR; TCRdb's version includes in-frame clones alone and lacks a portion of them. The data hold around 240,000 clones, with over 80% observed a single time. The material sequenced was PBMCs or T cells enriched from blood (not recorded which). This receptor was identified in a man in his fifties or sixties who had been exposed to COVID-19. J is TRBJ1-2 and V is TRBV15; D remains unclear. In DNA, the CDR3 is TGTGCCACCAGCAGAGAGTGGGGAGCCTATGGCTACACCTTC. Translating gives CATSREWGAYGYTF. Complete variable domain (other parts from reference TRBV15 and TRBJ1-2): DAMVIQNPRYQVTQFGKPVTLSCSQTLNHNVMYWYQQKSSQAPKLLFHYYDKDFNNEADTPDNFQSRRPNTSFCFLDIRSPGLGDTAMYLCATSREWGAYGYTFGSGTRLTVV.